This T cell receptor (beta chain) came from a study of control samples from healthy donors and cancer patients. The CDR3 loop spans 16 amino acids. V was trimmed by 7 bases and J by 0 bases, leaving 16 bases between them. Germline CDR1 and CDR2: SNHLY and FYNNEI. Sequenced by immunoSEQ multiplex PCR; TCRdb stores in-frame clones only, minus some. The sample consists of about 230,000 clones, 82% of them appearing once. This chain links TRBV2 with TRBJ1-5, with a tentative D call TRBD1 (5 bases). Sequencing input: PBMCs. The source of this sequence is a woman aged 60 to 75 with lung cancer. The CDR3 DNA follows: TGTGCCAGCAACCCGGCTGACAGCCATAGCAATCAGCCCCAGCATTTT. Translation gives CASNPADSHSNQPQHF.